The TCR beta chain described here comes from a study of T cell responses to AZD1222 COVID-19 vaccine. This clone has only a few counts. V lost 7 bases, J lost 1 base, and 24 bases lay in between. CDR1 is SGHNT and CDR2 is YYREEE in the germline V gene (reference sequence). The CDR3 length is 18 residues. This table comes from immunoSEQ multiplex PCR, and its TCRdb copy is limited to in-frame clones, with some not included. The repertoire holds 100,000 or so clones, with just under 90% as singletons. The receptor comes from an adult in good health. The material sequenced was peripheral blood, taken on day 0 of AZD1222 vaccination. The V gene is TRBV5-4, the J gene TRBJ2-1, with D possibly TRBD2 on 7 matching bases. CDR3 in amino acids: CASGAGSGTHRSYNEQFF. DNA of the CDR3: TGTGCCAGCGGGGCGGGCAGCGGGACACATAGGTCCTACAATGAGCAGTTCTTC. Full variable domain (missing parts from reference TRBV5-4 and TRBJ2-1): ETGVTQSPTHLIKTRGQQVTLRCSSQSGHNTVSWYQQALGQGPQFIFQYYREEENGRGNFPPRFSGLQFPNYSSELNVNALELDDSALYLCASGAGSGTHRSYNEQFFGPGTRLTVL.